This T cell receptor beta chain was recovered during a study of CD8+CD57+ T cells in acquired aplastic anemia. Study details: CD4+ reads averaged about 11 million in healthy donors. Findings and caveats of the study: No significant patient-versus-control difference appeared in CD8+ Simpson's diversity.

CDR3 length: 13 amino acids. CDR1 is SGDLS and CDR2 is YYNGEE in the germline V gene. Profiling that covered TCR beta VDJ and CDR3 relied on genomic DNA as its template. TCRdb re-analysed the reads in MiXCR, keeping a single row per CDR3 protein. The table lists about 190,000 distinct CDR3 sequences, around half of them singletons. This clonotype appeared once. Antigen: not known. One end of the junction does not line up with germline, which may come from a read error. Sequencing was done on a sample of sorted CD4+, CD8+, or CD8+CD57+ T cells (not recorded which) from PBMCs. The genes are TRBV9 and TRBJ2-7, with 10 bases that match TRBD2. The sequence was obtained from a human donor in good health, serving as a control. In DNA form, the CDR3 reads TGTGCCAGCAGCGTAGGAAGGACTAGCGGAAAATCGTGG. Translated, it gives CASSVGRTSGKSW.